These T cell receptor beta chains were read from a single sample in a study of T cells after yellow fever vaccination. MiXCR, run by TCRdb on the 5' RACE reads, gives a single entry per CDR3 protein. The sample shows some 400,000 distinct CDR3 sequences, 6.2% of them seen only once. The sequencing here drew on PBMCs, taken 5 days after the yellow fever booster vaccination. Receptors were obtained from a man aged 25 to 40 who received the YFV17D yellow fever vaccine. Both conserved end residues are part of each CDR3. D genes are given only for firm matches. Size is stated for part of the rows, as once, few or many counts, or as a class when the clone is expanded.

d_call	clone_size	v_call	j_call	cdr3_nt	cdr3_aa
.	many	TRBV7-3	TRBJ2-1	TGTGCCAGCAGCCCCCAGCCGGATGAGCAGCTCTTC	CASSPQPDEQLF
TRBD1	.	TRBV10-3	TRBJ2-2	TGTGCCATTGGGGGGGACAGGGACACCGGGGAGCTGTTTTTT	CAIGGDRDTGELFF
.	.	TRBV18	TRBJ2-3	TGTGCCAGCTCACCACCGACGAGTAGAACAGATACGCAGTATTTT	CASSPPTSRTDTQYF
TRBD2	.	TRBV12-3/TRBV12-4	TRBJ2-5	TGTGCCAGCAGTTTAGAGGGTAGCGGGACTGGGGAGACCCAGTACTTC	CASSLEGSGTGETQYF
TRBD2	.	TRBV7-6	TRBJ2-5	TGTGCCAGCAGCTTAGCGGGAGGGCTTGAGACCCAGTACTTC	CASSLAGGLETQYF
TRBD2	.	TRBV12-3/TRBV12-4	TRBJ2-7	TGTGCCAGCAGTTTGACGGGACTAGCGGGAGAGAACGAGCAGTACTTC	CASSLTGLAGENEQYF
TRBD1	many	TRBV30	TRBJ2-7	TGTGCCTGGAGTCCCGGGACAGTGCCCCCGTACGAGCAGTACTTC	CAWSPGTVPPYEQYF
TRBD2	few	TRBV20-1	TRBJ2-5	TGCAGTGCTAGGGCCCCTAGCGGCCAAGAGACCCAGTACTTC	CSARAPSGQETQYF
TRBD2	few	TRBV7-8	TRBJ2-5	TGTGCCAGCAGCTACGGGGGTAGCGGGATTTTCCAAGAGACCCAGTACTTC	CASSYGGSGIFQETQYF
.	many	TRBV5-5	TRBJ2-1	TGTGCCAGCAGCTTGGAGTCCTGGGATGACAATGAGCAGTTCTTC	CASSLESWDDNEQFF
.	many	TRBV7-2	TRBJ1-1	TGTGCCAGCAGCTTCGGGCCCATCACTGAAGCTTTCTTT	CASSFGPITEAFF
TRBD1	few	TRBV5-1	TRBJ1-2	TGCGCCAGCAGCCTCGGGACAGGGGGCGCGGGCTACACCTTC	CASSLGTGGAGYTF
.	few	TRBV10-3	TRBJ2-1	TGTGCCATCAGTGATGGGGGAGGCGCTGACAATGAGCAGTTCTTC	CAISDGGGADNEQFF
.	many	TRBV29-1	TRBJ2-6	TGCAGCGTTGGCCCAGCGCAGTCTGGGGCCAACGTCCTGACTTTC	CSVGPAQSGANVLTF
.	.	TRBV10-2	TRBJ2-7	TGCGTCAGCAGCGGGACACCGACCTACGAGCAGTACTTC	CVSSGTPTYEQYF
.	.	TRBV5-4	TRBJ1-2	TGTGCCAGCATCCCTATGGGGACGAAGAACTATGGCTACACCTTC	CASIPMGTKNYGYTF
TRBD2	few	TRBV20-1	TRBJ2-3	TGCAGTGCTCGGGCCCTAGCGGGCCATACAGATACGCAGTATTTT	CSARALAGHTDTQYF
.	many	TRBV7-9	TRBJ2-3	TGTGCCAGCAGCTTAGCGTCAATGGGGGAGACAGATACGCAGTATTTT	CASSLASMGETDTQYF
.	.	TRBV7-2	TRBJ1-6	TGTGCCAGCAGCTTTGGACTGGAAATGTCACCCCTCCACTTT	CASSFGLEMSPLHF
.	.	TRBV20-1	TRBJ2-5	TGCAGTGCTAGAGAACCGGACAGACAAGAGACCCAGTACTTC	CSAREPDRQETQYF
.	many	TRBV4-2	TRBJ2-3	TGTGCCAGCAGCCAAGCGGGACCAACGGGGGCAGATACGCAGTATTTT	CASSQAGPTGADTQYF
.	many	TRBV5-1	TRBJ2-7	TGCGCCAGCAGCTTGGGGACGGAATACTACGAGCAGTACTTC	CASSLGTEYYEQYF
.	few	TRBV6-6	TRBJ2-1	TGTGCCAGCAGTTCTCGCGTCGAGGGTGAGCAGTTCTTC	CASSSRVEGEQFF
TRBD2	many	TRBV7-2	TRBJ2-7	TGTGCCAGCGGTTTAGCGGGAGGTGGATTGGACGAGCAGTACTTC	CASGLAGGGLDEQYF
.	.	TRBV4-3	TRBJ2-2	TGCGCCAGCAGCACCCGGACCAGAGGGGGGCTGTTTTTT	CASSTRTRGGLFF
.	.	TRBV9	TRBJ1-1	TGTGCCAGCAGCGCCTCCCTGGGACCCTTGAACACTGAAGCTTTCTTT	CASSASLGPLNTEAFF
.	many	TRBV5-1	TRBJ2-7	TGCGCCAGCAGCTTGGGGGCGTTATCCTACGAGCAGTACTTC	CASSLGALSYEQYF
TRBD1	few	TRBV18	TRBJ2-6	TGTGCCAGCTCACCACTCACTAGGACAGGGGCTAACTCTGGGGCCAACGTCCTGACTTTC	CASSPLTRTGANSGANVLTF